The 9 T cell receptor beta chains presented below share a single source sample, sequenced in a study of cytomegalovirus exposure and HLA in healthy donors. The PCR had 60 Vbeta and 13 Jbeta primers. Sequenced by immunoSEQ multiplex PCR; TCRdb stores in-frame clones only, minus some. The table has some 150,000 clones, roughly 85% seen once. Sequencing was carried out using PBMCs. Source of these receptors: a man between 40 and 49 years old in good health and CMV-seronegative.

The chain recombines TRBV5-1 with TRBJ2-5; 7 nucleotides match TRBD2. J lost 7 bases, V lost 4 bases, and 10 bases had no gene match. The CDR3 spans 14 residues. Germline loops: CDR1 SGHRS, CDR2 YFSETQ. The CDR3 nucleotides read TGCGCCAGCAGCCCCGGGGGAGGGGAGAGGACCCAGTACTTC. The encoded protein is CASSPGGGERTQYF.

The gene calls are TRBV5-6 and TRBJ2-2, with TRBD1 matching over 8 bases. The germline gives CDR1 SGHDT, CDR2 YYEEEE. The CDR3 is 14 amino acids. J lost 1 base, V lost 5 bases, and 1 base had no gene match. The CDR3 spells CASRGQGNTGELFF. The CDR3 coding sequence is TGTGCCAGCAGAGGACAGGGGAACACCGGGGAGCTGTTTTTT.

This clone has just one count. The CDR3 region has the DNA TGCAGTGCCCGTACGGGGGAGCCCCAGCATTTT. Its protein is CSARTGEPQHF. The chain has TRBV20-1 and TRBJ1-5; possibly TRBD1 for D (5 bases). V gave up 6 bases and J gave up 8 bases, with 11 bases separating them. This CDR3 contains 11 residues. Germline assignment: CDR1 DFQATT and CDR2 SNEGSKA (reference sequence).

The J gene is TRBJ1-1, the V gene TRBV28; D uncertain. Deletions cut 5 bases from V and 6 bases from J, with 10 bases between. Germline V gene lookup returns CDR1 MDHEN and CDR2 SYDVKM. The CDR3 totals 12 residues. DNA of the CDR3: TGTGCCAGCAGTCTACTTTTGGCTGAAGCTTTCTTT. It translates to CASSLLLAEAFF.

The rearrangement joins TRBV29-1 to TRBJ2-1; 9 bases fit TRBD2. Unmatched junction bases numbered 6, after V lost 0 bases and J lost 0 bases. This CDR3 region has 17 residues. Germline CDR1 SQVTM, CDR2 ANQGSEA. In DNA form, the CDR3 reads TGCAGCGTTGAAGATCTTCGTAGCGGGAGCTCCTACAATGAGCAGTTCTTC. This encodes CSVEDLRSGSSYNEQFF.

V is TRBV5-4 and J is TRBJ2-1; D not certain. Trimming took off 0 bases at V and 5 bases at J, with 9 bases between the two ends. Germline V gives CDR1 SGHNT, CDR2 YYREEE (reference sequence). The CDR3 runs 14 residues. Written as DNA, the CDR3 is TGTGCCAGCAGCTTGGTGGGCAGGAACAATGAGCAGTTCTTC. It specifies CASSLVGRNNEQFF.

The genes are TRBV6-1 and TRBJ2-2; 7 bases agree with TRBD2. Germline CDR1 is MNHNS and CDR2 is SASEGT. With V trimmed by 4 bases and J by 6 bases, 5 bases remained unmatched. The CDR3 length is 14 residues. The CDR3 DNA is TGTGCCAGCAGTGCAAGCGGGGCCCCCGGGGAGCTGTTTTTT. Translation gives CASSASGAPGELFF.

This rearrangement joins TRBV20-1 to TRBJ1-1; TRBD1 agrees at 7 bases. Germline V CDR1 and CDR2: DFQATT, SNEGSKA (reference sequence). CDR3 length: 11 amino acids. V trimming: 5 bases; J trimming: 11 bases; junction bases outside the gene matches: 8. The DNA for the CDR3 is TGCAGTGCTGGGGACAGTGGCGGGGCTTTCTTT. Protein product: CSAGDSGGAFF.

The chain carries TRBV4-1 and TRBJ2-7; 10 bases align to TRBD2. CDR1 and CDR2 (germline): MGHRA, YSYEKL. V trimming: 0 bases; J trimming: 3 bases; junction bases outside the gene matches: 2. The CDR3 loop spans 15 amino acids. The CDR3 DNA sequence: TGCGCCAGCAGCCAAGAACTAGCGGGATTCTACGAGCAGTACTTC. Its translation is CASSQELAGFYEQYF.